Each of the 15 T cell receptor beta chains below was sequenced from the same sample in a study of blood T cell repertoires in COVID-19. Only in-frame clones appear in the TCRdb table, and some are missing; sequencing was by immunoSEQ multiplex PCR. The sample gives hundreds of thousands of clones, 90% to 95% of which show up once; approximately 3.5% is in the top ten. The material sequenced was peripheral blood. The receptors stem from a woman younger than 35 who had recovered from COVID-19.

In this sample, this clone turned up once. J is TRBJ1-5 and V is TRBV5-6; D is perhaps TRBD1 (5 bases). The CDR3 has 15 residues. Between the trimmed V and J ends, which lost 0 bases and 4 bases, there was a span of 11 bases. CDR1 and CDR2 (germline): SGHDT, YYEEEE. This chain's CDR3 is CASSLEEQGNQPQHF. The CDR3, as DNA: TGTGCCAGCAGCTTGGAGGAGCAGGGAAATCAGCCCCAGCATTTT.

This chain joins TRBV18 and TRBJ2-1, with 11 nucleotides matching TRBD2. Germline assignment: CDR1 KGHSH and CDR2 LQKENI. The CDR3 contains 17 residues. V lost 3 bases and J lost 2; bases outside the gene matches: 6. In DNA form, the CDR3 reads TGTGCCAGCTCACCGTCCACTAGCGGGAGAACCTACAATGAGCAGTTCTTC. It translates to CASSPSTSGRTYNEQFF.

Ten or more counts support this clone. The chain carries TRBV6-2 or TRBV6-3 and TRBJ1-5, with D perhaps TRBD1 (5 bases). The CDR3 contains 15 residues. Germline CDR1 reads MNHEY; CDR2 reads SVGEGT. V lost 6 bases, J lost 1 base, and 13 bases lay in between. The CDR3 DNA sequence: TGTGCCAGCAGCCTGGGGCAGGGCAGCAATCAGCCCCAGCATTTT. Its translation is CASSLGQGSNQPQHF.

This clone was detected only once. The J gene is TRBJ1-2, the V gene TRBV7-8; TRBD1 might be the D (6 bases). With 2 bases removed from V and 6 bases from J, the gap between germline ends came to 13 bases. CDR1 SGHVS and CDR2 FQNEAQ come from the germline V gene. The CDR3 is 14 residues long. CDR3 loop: CASSLRGMWDGYTF. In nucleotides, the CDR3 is TGTGCCAGCAGCTTAAGGGGGATGTGGGATGGCTACACCTTC.

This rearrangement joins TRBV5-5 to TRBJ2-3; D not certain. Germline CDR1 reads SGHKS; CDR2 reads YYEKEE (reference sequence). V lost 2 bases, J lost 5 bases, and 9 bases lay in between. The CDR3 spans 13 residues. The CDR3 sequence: CASSLAFQDTQYF. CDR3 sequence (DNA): TGTGCCAGCAGCTTAGCCTTTCAAGATACGCAGTATTTT.

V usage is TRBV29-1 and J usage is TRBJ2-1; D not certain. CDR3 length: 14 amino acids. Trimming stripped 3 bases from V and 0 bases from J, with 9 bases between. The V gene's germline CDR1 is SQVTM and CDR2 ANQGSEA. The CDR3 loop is CSVDSAYSYNEQFF. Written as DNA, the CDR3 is TGCAGCGTTGACAGCGCTTACTCCTACAATGAGCAGTTCTTC.

The CDR3 loop reads CASSYRRDGYTF. The CDR3 nucleotides are TGTGCCAGCAGTTACCGGCGGGATGGCTACACCTTC. The V call is TRBV6-5, the J call TRBJ1-2; D remains ambiguous. Trimming left V 2 bases short and J 6 bases short, with 7 bases between. The CDR3 totals 12 residues. Germline V CDR1 and CDR2: MNHEY, SVGAGI.

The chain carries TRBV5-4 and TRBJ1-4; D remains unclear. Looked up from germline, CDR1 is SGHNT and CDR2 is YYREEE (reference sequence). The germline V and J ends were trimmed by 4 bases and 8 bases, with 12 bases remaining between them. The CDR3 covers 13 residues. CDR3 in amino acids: CASSPGRLEKLFF. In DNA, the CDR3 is TGTGCCAGCAGCCCAGGCCGGCTCGAAAAACTGTTTTTT.

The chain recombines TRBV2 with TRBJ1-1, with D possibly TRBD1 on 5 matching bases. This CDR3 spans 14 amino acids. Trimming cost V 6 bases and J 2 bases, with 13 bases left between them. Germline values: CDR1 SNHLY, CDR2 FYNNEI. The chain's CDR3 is CASSIDRLNTEAFF. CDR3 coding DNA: TGTGCCAGCAGCATCGACAGACTTAACACTGAAGCTTTCTTT.

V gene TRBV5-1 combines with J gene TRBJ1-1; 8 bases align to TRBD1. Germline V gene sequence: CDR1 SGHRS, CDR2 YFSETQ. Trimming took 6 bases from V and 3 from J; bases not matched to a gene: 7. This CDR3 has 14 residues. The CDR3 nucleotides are TGCGCCAGCACTGGCAGGGGGCAAGACACTGAAGCTTTCTTT. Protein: CASTGRGQDTEAFF.

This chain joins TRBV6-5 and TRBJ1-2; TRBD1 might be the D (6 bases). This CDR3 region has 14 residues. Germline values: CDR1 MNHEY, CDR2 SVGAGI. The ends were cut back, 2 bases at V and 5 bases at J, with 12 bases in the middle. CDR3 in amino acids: CASSYRGGIYGYTF. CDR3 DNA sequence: TGTGCCAGCAGTTACCGAGGGGGAATTTATGGCTACACCTTC.

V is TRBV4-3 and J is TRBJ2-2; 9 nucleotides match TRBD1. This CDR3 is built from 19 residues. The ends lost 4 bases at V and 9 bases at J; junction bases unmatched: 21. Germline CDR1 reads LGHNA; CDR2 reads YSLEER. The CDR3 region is CASSPRHRYRTGEAWELFF. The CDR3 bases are TGCGCCAGCAGCCCCAGACACCGATACAGGACAGGGGAGGCGTGGGAGCTGTTTTTT.

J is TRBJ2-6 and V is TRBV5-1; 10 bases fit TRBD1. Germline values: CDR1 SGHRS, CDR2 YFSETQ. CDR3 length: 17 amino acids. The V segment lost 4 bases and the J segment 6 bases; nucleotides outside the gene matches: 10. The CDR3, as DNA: TGCGCCAGCAGCCCCGGACAGGGGGAAAATAAGGCCAACGTCCTGACTTTC. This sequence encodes CASSPGQGENKANVLTF.

The CDR3 region has the DNA TGTGCCACCAGCTTCATTCCAGGGGCGATCTTACGGGAGCAGTTCTTC. Its protein is CATSFIPGAILREQFF. The chain couples TRBV15 to TRBJ2-1; TRBD1 is a possible D gene (6 bases). Trimming stripped 5 bases from V and 10 bases from J, with 24 bases between. Looked up from germline, CDR1 is LNHNV and CDR2 is YYDKDF (reference sequence). The CDR3 runs 16 residues.

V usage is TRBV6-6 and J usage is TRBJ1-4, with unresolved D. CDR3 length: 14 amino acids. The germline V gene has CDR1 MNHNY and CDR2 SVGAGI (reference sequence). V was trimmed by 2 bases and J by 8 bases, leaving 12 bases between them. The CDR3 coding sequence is TGTGCCAGCAGTTACCTCGCTGCCGGGGAAAAACTGTTTTTT. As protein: CASSYLAAGEKLFF.